This T cell receptor beta chain was retrieved from a study of T cell changes during pregnancy in multiple sclerosis. Profiled with immunoSEQ multiplex PCR; TCRdb holds only in-frame clones, not every one. The data contain tens of thousands of clones, approximately 92% of them singletons. The germline V gene encodes CDR1 SQVTM and CDR2 ANQGSEA. The CDR3 runs 13 residues. Trimming stripped 7 bases from V and 0 bases from J, with 12 bases between. The clonotype comes from a female donor in good health, enrolled as a control in a pregnancy study. The sequences come from peripheral blood, collected in the third trimester of pregnancy. The chain combines TRBV29-1 with TRBJ1-1; no firm D call. The CDR3 loop reads CSAKSRLNTEAFF. In DNA form, the CDR3 reads TGCAGCGCCAAGAGCAGGTTGAACACTGAAGCTTTCTTT.